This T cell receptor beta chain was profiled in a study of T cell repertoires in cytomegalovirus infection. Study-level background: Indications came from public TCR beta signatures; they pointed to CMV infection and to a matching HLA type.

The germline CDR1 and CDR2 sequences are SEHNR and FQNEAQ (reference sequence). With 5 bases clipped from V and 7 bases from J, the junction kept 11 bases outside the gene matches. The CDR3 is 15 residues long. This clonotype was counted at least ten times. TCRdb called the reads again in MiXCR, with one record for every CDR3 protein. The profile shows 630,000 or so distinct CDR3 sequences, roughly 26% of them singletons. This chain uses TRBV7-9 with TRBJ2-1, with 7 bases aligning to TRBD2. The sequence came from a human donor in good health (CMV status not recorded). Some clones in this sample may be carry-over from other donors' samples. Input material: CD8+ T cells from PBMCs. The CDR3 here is CASSPGGGGLNEQFF. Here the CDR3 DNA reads TGTGCCAGCAGCCCGGGGGGAGGTGGGCTAAATGAGCAGTTCTTC.